This T cell receptor (beta chain) came from a study of blood T cell repertoires in COVID-19. Participants were aged about 18 to 95 years, lived in 25 or so US areas, and enrolled virtually. Cohort assignment relied on participant-reported clinical history. Repertoires were generated with immunoSEQ multiplex PCR, while TCRdb's copy carries only in-frame clones and drops some. The table has under 200,000 clones, 65% to 90% seen once. V shed 4 bases and J shed 5 bases, with 27 bases lying between them. The CDR3 loop spans 19 amino acids. Germline V gives CDR1 SGHDN, CDR2 FVKESK. This sequence was found in an older woman with acute COVID-19. Sequencing was done on a sample of PBMCs or T cells enriched from blood (not recorded which). V and J are TRBV14 and TRBJ2-4; D not certain. This chain's CDR3 is CASSPSSLSATLEENIQYF. CDR3 in DNA: TGTGCCAGCAGCCCGTCCTCGCTAAGCGCGACCTTAGAGGAAAACATTCAGTACTTC.